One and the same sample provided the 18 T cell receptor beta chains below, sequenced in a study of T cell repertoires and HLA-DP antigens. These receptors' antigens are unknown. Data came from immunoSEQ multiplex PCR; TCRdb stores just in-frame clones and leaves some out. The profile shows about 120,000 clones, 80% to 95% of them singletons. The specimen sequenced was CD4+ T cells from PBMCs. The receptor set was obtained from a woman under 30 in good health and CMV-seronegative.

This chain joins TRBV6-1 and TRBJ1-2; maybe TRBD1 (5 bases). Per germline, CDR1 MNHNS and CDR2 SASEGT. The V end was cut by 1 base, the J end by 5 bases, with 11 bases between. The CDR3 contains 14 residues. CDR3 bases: TGTGCCAGCAGTGAAGTGGGGACCCGGTATGGCTACACCTTC. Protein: CASSEVGTRYGYTF.

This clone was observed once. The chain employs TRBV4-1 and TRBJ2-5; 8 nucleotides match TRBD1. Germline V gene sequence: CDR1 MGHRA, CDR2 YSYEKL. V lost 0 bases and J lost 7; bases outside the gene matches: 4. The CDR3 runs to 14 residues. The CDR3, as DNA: TGCGCCAGCAGCCAAGATCGTGGGACAGGGACCCAGTACTTC. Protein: CASSQDRGTGTQYF.

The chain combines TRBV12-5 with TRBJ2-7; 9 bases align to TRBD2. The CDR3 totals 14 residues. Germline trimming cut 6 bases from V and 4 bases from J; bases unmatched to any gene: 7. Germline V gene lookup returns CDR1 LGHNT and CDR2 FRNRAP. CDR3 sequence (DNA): TGTGCTAGTGGCCGTAGCGGGAGCGGATACGAGCAGTACTTC. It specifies CASGRSGSGYEQYF.

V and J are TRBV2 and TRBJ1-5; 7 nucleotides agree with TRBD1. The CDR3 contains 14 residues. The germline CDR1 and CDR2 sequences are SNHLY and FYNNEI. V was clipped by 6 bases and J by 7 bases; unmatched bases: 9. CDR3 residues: CASRTTGLNQPQHF. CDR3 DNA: TGTGCCAGCAGAACGACAGGGCTTAACCAGCCCCAGCATTTT.

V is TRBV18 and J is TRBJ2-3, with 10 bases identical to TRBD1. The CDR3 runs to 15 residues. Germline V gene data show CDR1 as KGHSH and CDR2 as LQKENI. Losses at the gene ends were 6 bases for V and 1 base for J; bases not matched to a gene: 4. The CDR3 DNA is TGTGCCAGCTCGCCCGGGACAGGGGGCACAGATACGCAGTATTTT. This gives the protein CASSPGTGGTDTQYF.

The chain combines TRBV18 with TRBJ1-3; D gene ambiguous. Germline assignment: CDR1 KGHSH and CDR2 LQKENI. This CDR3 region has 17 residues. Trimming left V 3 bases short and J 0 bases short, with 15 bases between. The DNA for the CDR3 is TGTGCCAGCTCACCCCAGTCCGCGGGATCCTCTGGAAACACCATATATTTT. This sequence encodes CASSPQSAGSSGNTIYF.

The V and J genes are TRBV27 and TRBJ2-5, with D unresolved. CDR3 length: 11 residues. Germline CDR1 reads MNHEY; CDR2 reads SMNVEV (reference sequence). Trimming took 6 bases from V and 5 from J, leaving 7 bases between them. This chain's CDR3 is CASSYHETQYF. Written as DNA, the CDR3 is TGTGCCAGCAGCTATCATGAGACCCAGTACTTC.

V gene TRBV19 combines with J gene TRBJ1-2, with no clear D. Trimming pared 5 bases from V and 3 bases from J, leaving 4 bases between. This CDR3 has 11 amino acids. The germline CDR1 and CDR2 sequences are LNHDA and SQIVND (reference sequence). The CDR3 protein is CASSYYYGYTF. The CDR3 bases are TGTGCCAGTAGTTATTACTATGGCTACACCTTC.

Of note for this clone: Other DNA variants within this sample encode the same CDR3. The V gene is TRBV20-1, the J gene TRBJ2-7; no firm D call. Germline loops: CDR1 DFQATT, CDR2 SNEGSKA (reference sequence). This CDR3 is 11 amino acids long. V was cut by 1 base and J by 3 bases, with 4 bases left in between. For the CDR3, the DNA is TGCAGTGCTAGAGTGAACTACGAGCAGTACTTC. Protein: CSARVNYEQYF.

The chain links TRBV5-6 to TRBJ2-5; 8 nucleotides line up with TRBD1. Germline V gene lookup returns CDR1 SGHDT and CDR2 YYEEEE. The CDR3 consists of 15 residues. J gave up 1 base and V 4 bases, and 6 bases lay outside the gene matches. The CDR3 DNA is TGTGCCAGCAGCACTGGACAGGGCCCCCAAGAGACCCAGTACTTC. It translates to CASSTGQGPQETQYF.

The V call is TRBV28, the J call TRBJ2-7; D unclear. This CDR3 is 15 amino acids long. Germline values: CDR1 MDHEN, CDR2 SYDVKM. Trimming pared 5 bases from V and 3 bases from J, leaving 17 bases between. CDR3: CASSPSRLGVYEQYV. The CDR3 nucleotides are TGTGCCAGCAGTCCTTCCCGACTCGGCGTCTACGAGCAGTACGTC.

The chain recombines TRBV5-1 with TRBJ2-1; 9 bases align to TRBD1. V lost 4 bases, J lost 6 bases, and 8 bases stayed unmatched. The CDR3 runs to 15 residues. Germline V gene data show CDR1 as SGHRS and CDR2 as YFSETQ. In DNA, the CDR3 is TGCGCCAGCAGCGGGGGGACAGGGAATTTCAATGAGCAGTTCTTC. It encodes CASSGGTGNFNEQFF.

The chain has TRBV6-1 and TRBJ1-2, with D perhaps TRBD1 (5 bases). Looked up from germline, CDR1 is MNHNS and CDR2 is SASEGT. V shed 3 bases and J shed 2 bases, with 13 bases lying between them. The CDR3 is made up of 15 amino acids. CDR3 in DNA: TGTGCCAGCAGTGAGCAGGGCACTTTGAACTATGGCTACACCTTC. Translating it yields CASSEQGTLNYGYTF.

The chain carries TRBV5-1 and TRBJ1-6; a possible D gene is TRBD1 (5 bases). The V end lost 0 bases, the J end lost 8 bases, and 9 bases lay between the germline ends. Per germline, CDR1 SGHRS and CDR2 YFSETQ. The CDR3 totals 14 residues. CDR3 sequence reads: CASSLGREDSPLHF. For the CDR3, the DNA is TGCGCCAGCAGCTTGGGCAGGGAGGATTCACCCCTCCACTTT.

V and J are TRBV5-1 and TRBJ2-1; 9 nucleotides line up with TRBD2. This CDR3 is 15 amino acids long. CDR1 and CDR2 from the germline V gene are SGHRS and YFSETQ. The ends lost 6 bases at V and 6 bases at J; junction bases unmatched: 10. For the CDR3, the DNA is TGCGCCAGCACCCAGGGGGGCGGGAGGGGCAATGAGCAGTTCTTC. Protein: CASTQGGGRGNEQFF.

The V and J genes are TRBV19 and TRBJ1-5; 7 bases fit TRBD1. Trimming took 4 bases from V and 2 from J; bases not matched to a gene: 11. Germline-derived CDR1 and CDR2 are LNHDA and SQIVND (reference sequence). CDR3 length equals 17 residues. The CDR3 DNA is TGTGCCAGTAGTAGGCGACAGGGCGCGGGAGGCAATCAGCCCCAGCATTTT. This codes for CASSRRQGAGGNQPQHF.

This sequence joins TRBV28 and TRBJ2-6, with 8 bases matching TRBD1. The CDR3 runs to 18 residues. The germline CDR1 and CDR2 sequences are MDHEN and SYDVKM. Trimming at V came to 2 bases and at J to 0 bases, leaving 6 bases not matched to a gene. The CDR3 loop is CASSLTDRVPSGANVLTF. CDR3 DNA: TGTGCCAGCAGTTTAACGGACAGGGTCCCCTCTGGGGCCAACGTCCTGACTTTC.

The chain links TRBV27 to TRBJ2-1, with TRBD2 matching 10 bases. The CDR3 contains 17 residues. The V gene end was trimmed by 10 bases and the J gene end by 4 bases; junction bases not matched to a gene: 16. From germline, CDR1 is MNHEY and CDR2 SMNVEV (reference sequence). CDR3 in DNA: TGTGCCACCAGCTCCCTAATTACTAGCGGGATGTACAATGAGCAGTTCTTC. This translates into CATSSLITSGMYNEQFF.